The 26 T cell receptor beta chains in this list originate from one sample, sequenced in a study of human T cells and chemical hapten exposure. Specified time point: patch test 2, 6 weeks after DPC sensitization. Described treatment: therapeutic diphenylcyclopropenone sensitization with weekly scalp DPC. Each CDR3 protein gets one entry after TCRdb re-called the RACE reads with MiXCR. Here the sample spans roughly 380,000 distinct CDR3 sequences, roughly 6% being singletons. Sequenced material: whole blood, taken in connection with sensitization to the hapten diphenylcyclopropenone (DPC). These receptors were collected from a young woman with alopecia areata. Some clones in this sample may be carry-over from other donors' samples.

This rearrangement joins TRBV20-1 to TRBJ2-1; 12 nucleotides match TRBD2. The length of the CDR3 is 14 residues. V trimming: 3 bases; J trimming: 10 bases; junction bases outside the gene matches: 7. Germline V gene sequence: CDR1 DFQATT, CDR2 SNEGSKA (reference sequence). CDR3 protein: CSARALAGGPEQFF. For the CDR3, the DNA is TGCAGTGCTAGGGCACTAGCGGGGGGCCCCGAGCAGTTCTTC.

This clonotype appeared many times. V and J are TRBV25-1 and TRBJ2-7, with 9 bases fitting TRBD1. The germline CDR1 and CDR2 sequences are MGHDK and SYGVNS. The V and J ends lost 1 base and 2 bases, in that order; junction bases with no gene match: 3. The CDR3 consists of 15 residues. The CDR3 bases are TGTGCCAGCAGTGAATTGGGACAGGGCACCTACGAGCAGTACTTC. Residues: CASSELGQGTYEQYF.

The V call is TRBV5-6, the J call TRBJ2-3, with TRBD2 as a possible D gene (5 bases). Germline V gene lookup returns CDR1 SGHDT and CDR2 YYEEEE. The CDR3 is made up of 13 amino acids. The germline V and J ends were trimmed by 1 base and 11 bases, with 14 bases remaining between them. CDR3 in amino acids: CASSLIGVRGQYF. In nucleotides, the CDR3 is TGTGCCAGCAGCTTGATTGGGGTCCGGGGGCAGTATTTT. The variable domain in full, with the rest retrieved from reference TRBV5-6 and TRBJ2-3, is DAGVTQSPTHLIKTRGQQVTLRCSPKSGHDTVSWYQQALGQGPQFIFQYYEEEERQRGNFPDRFSGHQFPNYSSELNVNALLLGDSALYLCASSLIGVRGQYFGPGTRLTVL.

J is TRBJ1-1 and V is TRBV6-5; 7 bases are a match to TRBD1. Per the germline V gene, CDR1 is MNHEY and CDR2 is SVGAGI. The J segment lost 6 bases and the V segment lost 0 bases, leaving 4 bases of the junction unmatched. CDR3 length: 14 residues. The CDR3 DNA reads TGTGCCAGCAGTTACTCGAGACAGGGAGCTGAAGCTTTCTTT. Its translation: CASSYSRQGAEAFF.

This clonotype was counted only a few times. This chain uses TRBV6-2 or TRBV6-3 with TRBJ2-3; 9 nucleotides line up with TRBD2. Per germline, CDR1 MNHEY and CDR2 SVGEGT. The CDR3 is 16 amino acids. V lost 9 bases to trimming and J lost 0 bases; unmatched junction nucleotides: 10. CDR3 residues: CARVSGGHSSTDTQYF. In DNA, the CDR3 is TGTGCCAGAGTTAGCGGGGGCCATTCTAGCACAGATACGCAGTATTTT.

This clonotype was observed a few times. V usage is TRBV6-5 and J usage is TRBJ1-6; no reliable D call. The CDR3 contains 17 residues. V was pared by 0 bases and J by 0 bases, with 9 bases between. Per the germline V gene, CDR1 is MNHEY and CDR2 is SVGAGI. The CDR3 sequence: CASSYSRVFSYNSPLHF. CDR3 in DNA: TGTGCCAGCAGTTACTCGAGAGTCTTCTCCTATAATTCACCCCTCCACTTT.

V gene TRBV28 combines with J gene TRBJ2-5; no clear D. The germline V and J ends were trimmed by 9 bases and 2 bases, with 13 bases remaining between them. Per the germline V gene, CDR1 is MDHEN and CDR2 is SYDVKM. The CDR3 covers 13 residues. As DNA, the CDR3 is TGTGCCAGTGGACGGCTCGATCAAGAGACCCAGTACTTC. Residues: CASGRLDQETQYF.

This chain joins TRBV27 and TRBJ2-7; weak D call: TRBD1 (5 bases). Looked up from germline, CDR1 is MNHEY and CDR2 is SMNVEV (reference sequence). The CDR3 contains 13 residues. V gave up 5 bases and J gave up 6 bases, with 14 bases separating them. The chain's CDR3 is CASSPNDSREQYF. CDR3 DNA: TGTGCCAGCAGTCCTAACGACAGTCGCGAGCAGTACTTC.

This clonotype was recorded many times. This chain links TRBV10-3 with TRBJ2-1; 7 positions match TRBD1. Germline loops: CDR1 ENHRY, CDR2 SYGVKD. The length of the CDR3 is 17 residues. The ends lost 4 bases at V and 0 bases at J; junction bases unmatched: 9. CDR3 residues: CAISGRDSPPSYNEQFF. The CDR3 region has the DNA TGTGCCATCAGTGGCCGGGACAGCCCACCCTCCTACAATGAGCAGTTCTTC.

This chain joins TRBV11-3 and TRBJ2-3, with D unresolved. The CDR3 spans 11 residues. Deletions cut 9 bases from V and 5 bases from J, with 9 bases between. Germline assignment: CDR1 SGHNT and CDR2 YENEEA. The CDR3 nucleotides read TGTGCCAGTGGGGATGGAGATACGCAGTATTTT. Its protein product is CASGDGDTQYF.

The V and J genes are TRBV20-1 and TRBJ2-3, with TRBD1 matching over 7 bases. CDR1 and CDR2 from the germline V gene are DFQATT and SNEGSKA (reference sequence). J gave up 4 bases and V 3 bases, and 10 bases lay outside the gene matches. The CDR3 covers 15 residues. CDR3 nucleotide sequence: TGCAGTGCTAGCCTAGGGGGCTGGCTAGCAGATACGCAGTATTTT. Its protein product is CSASLGGWLADTQYF.

This clonotype was observed a few times. The rearrangement links TRBV6-5 to TRBJ1-1; no reliable D call. The CDR3 runs 10 residues. Germline CDR1 is MNHEY and CDR2 is SVGAGI. V lost 3 bases, J lost 7 bases, and 3 bases lay in between. CDR3 residues: CASSYFEAFF. CDR3 nucleotides: TGTGCCAGCAGTTATTTTGAAGCTTTCTTT.

This clonotype has a count of ten or more. Sequence at one end of the junction differs from germline and may be a read error. V and J are TRBV5-1 and TRBJ2-3; no firm D call. The CDR3 runs to 12 residues. Germline V gene lookup returns CDR1 SGHRS and CDR2 YFSETQ. For the CDR3, the DNA is TGTGCCAGCAGCTTGTCGGCAGATACGCAGTATTTT. Translated, it gives CASSLSADTQYF.

The chain couples TRBV7-2 to TRBJ2-5; the D gene is possibly TRBD2 (6 bases). The germline V gene encodes CDR1 SGHTA and CDR2 FQGNSA. The ends were cut back, 5 bases at V and 2 bases at J, with 9 bases in the middle. The CDR3 spans 13 residues. CDR3 region: CASSGTHQETQYF. The CDR3, as DNA: TGTGCCAGCAGCGGGACTCATCAAGAGACCCAGTACTTC.

V gene TRBV28 combines with J gene TRBJ1-2; tentative D call: TRBD1 (6 bases). This CDR3 comprises 16 residues. CDR1 MDHEN and CDR2 SYDVKM come from the germline V gene. The V end was cut by 7 bases, the J end by 4 bases, with 22 bases between. The CDR3 DNA reads TGTGCCAGCAAACACCCGGGGGGGGGCCGGGTCTATGGCTACACCTTC. Protein sequence: CASKHPGGGRVYGYTF.

This clonotype was seen a few times. The CDR3 coding sequence is TGTGCCAGCTCCCCCCGGGTCGATAGCAATCAGCCCCAGCATTTT. Translating it yields CASSPRVDSNQPQHF. The rearrangement joins TRBV18 to TRBJ1-5; D gene unclear. Looked up from germline, CDR1 is KGHSH and CDR2 is LQKENI. This CDR3 has 15 amino acids. V lost 6 bases to trimming and J lost 0 bases, with 12 bases between them.

Many counts were recorded for this clonotype. V and J are TRBV20-1 and TRBJ1-1, with D perhaps matching TRBD1 (5 bases). CDR1 and CDR2 (germline): DFQATT, SNEGSKA (reference sequence). V was cut by 5 bases and J by 1 base, with 11 bases left in between. The CDR3 sequence is 13 residues long. This chain's CDR3 is CSAADSPNTEAFF. In nucleotides, the CDR3 is TGCAGTGCTGCCGACAGCCCGAACACTGAAGCTTTCTTT.

This clonotype was counted at least ten times. V usage is TRBV7-9 and J usage is TRBJ1-4, with 7 bases that match TRBD1. CDR3 length: 17 amino acids. V dropped 5 bases and J dropped 4; count of bases not matched to a gene: 13. Germline V lookup: CDR1 SEHNR, CDR2 FQNEAQ (reference sequence). CDR3 coding DNA: TGTGCCAGCAGCAATTTTACCGGGACAGCTCTTAATGAAAAACTGTTTTTT. Translating it yields CASSNFTGTALNEKLFF.

This clonotype was found many times. The V call is TRBV11-2, the J call TRBJ2-7; no firm D call. This CDR3 region has 15 residues. V lost 0 bases and J 2 bases, leaving 11 bases between the germline ends. Germline CDR1 is SGHAT and CDR2 is FQNNGV. The CDR3 region has the DNA TGTGCCAGCAGCTTAGATCTAGGTAATCCCTACGAGCAGTACTTC. It codes for CASSLDLGNPYEQYF.

This clonotype has more than one count but fewer than ten. The chain combines TRBV7-2 with TRBJ1-1; D may be TRBD1 (5 bases). The V gene lost 5 bases and the J gene lost 1 base, with 11 bases spanning the gap. Germline V CDR1 and CDR2: SGHTA, FQGNSA. The CDR3 runs to 14 residues. The CDR3 loop is CASSLYQGNTEAFF. As DNA, the CDR3 is TGTGCCAGCAGCCTTTATCAGGGGAACACTGAAGCTTTCTTT.

This clonotype was recorded many times. The genes are TRBV6-5 and TRBJ1-2, with no clear D. In germline, CDR1 is MNHEY, CDR2 SVGAGI. The CDR3 consists of 12 residues. V was cut by 0 bases and J by 4 bases, with 3 bases left in between. The CDR3 sequence is CASSYSTYGYTF. The CDR3 DNA reads TGTGCCAGCAGTTACTCAACCTATGGCTACACCTTC.

In its sample, this clonotype was seen many times. The chain has TRBV10-3 and TRBJ1-1; 8 bases agree with TRBD1. Trimming took 5 bases from V and 0 from J; bases not matched to a gene: 23. This CDR3 is 21 amino acids long. Germline V gene data show CDR1 as ENHRY and CDR2 as SYGVKD. The CDR3 protein is CAISPRGQGGVPYQMNTEAFF. CDR3 in DNA: TGTGCCATCAGTCCTAGAGGACAGGGTGGCGTCCCTTACCAGATGAACACTGAAGCTTTCTTT.

This clonotype was detected ten times or more. The V and J genes are TRBV12-3 or TRBV12-4 and TRBJ1-1, with a tentative D call TRBD1 (6 bases). The germline V and J ends were trimmed by 5 bases and 4 bases, with 14 bases remaining between them. There are 14 residues in the CDR3. This CDR3 reads CASSVQGRITEAFF. The CDR3 DNA reads as TGTGCCAGCAGTGTACAGGGCCGTATCACTGAAGCTTTCTTT.

This rearrangement joins TRBV4-3 to TRBJ2-3; 8 nucleotides agree with TRBD2. The CDR3 runs to 15 residues. V was clipped by 5 bases and J by 4 bases; unmatched bases: 8. Per the germline V gene, CDR1 is LGHNA and CDR2 is YSLEER. The CDR3 region is CASSESGGRADTQYF. The CDR3 DNA sequence: TGCGCCAGCAGCGAGAGCGGGGGTCGAGCAGATACGCAGTATTTT.

Ten or more counts support this clonotype. The chain has TRBV7-8 and TRBJ1-6, with unresolved D. V lost 0 bases to trimming and J lost 9 bases, with 9 bases between them. This CDR3 is 14 amino acids long. The germline V gene has CDR1 SGHVS and CDR2 FQNEAQ. CDR3 DNA sequence: TGTGCCAGCAGCTTAGCGGGGATTGTTTCACCCCTCCACTTT. Amino acid sequence: CASSLAGIVSPLHF.

This clonotype showed up just a few times. The chain couples TRBV14 to TRBJ1-6; D gene unclear. The germline CDR1 and CDR2 sequences are SGHDN and FVKESK. The CDR3 length is 14 residues. Trimming left V 1 base short and J 10 bases short, with 11 bases between. The CDR3 here is CASSQGSIRSPLHF. CDR3 sequence (DNA): TGTGCCAGCAGCCAAGGGAGTATTCGATCACCCCTCCACTTT.